Sequencing of this T cell receptor (beta chain) was carried out in a study of cytomegalovirus exposure and HLA in healthy donors. Study background: The early release's HLA-typed donors yielded 78 million or so unique TCRs.

The length of the CDR3 is 15 residues. The V gene end was trimmed by 4 bases and the J gene end by 3 bases; junction bases not matched to a gene: 6. Germline V gene lookup returns CDR1 SNHLY and CDR2 FYNNEI. PCR primers comprised 60 Vbeta and 13 Jbeta primers. Sequencing was performed with immunoSEQ multiplex PCR; in TCRdb, only in-frame clones are kept and a portion is missing. Here the sample spans about 180,000 clones, 80% being singletons. This sequence was found in a woman between 25 and 40 years old in good health and CMV-seronegative. The chain has TRBV2 and TRBJ2-7; the match to TRBD1 covers 10 bases. Material: PBMCs. CDR3 nucleotide sequence: TGTGCCAGCAGTGTGGCGGGGGACAGGGGCTACGAGCAGTACTTC. It codes for CASSVAGDRGYEQYF.